This TCR beta chain was identified in a study of CD8+ T cells in alopecia areata. General study findings and limits: It was lesional scalp, especially alopecia totalis/universalis, that showed higher clonality than normal scalp.

TCR sequencing used cDNA made by reverse transcription of extracted RNA. Produced via immunoSEQ multiplex PCR; TCRdb's table is partial and in-frame only. Of about 180,000 clones detected, roughly 60% appear once; the ten largest clones hold roughly 1.7%. The germline V gene encodes CDR1 MNHEY and CDR2 SMNVEV (reference sequence). The ends lost 5 bases at V and 8 bases at J; junction bases unmatched: 8. The CDR3 runs to 13 residues. Alopecia areata patients provided lesional scalp punch biopsies and peripheral blood. About this clone: Its antigen is currently unknown.

The chain is built from TRBV27 and TRBJ1-2, with TRBD1 matching 7 bases. The specimen was CD4+ T cells sorted from blood, collected at week 0. The receptor comes from a human donor with alopecia areata. The CDR3 nucleotides read TGTGCCAGCAGTACAAACTACAGGGGCGGCTACACCTTC. Translation: CASSTNYRGGYTF.